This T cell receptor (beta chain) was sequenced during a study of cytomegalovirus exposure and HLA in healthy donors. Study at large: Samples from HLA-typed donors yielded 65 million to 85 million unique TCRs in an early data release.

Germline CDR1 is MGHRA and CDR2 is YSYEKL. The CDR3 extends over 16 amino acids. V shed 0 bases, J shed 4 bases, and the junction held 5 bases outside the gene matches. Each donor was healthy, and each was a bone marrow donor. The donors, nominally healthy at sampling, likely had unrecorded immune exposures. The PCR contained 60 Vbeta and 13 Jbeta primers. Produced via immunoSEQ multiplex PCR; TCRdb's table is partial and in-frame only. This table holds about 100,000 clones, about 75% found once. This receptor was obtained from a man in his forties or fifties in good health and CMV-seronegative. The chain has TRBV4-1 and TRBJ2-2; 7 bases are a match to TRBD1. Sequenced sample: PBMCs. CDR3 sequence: CASSQERQGSTGELFF. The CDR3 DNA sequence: TGCGCCAGCAGCCAAGAACGACAGGGAAGCACCGGGGAGCTGTTTTTT.